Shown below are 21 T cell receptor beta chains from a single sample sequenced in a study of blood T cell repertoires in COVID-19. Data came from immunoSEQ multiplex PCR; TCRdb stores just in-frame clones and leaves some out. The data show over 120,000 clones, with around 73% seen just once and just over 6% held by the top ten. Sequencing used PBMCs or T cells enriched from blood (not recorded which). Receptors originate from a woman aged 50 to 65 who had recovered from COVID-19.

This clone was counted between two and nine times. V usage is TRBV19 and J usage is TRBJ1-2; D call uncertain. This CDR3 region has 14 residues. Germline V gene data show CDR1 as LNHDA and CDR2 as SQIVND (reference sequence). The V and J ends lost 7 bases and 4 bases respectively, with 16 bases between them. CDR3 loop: CASIGGIRGYGYTF. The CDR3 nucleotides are TGTGCCAGTATTGGTGGGATTCGGGGCTATGGCTACACCTTC.

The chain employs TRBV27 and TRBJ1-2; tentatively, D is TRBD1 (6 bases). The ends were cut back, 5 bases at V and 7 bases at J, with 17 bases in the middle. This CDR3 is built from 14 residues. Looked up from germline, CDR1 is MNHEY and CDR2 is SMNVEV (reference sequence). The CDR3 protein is CASSAYSGAAGYTF. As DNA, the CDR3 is TGTGCCAGCAGTGCCTATTCAGGGGCCGCTGGCTACACCTTC.

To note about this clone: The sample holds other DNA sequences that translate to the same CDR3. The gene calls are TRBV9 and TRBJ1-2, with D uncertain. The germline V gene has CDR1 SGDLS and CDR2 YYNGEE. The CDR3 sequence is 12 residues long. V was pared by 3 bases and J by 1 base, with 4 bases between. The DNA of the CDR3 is TGTGCCAGCAGCGCACTTAACTATGGCTACACCTTC. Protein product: CASSALNYGYTF.

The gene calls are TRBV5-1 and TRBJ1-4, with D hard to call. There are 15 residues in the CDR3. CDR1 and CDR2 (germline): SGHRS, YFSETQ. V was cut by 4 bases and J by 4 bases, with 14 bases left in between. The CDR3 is CASSNPVGSNEKLFF. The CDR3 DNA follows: TGCGCCAGCAGCAACCCTGTCGGGAGTAATGAAAAACTGTTTTTT.

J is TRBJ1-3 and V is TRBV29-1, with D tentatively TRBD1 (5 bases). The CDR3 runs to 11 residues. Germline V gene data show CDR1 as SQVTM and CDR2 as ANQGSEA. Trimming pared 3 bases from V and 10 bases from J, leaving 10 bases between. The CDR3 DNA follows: TGCAGCGTTGACACGGAGGGGACCATATATTTT. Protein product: CSVDTEGTIYF.

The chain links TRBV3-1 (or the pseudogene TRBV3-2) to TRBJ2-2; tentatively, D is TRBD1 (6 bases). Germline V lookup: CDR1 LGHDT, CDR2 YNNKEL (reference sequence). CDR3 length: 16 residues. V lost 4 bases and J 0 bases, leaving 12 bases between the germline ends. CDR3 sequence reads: CASSLLGASNTGELFF. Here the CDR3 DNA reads TGTGCCAGCAGCCTTCTGGGGGCCTCGAACACCGGGGAGCTGTTTTTT.

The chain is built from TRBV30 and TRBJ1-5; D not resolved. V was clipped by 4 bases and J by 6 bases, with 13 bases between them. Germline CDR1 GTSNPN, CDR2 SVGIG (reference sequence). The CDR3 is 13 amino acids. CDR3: CAWKEGSGQPQHF. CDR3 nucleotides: TGTGCCTGGAAGGAGGGAAGTGGTCAGCCCCAGCATTTT.

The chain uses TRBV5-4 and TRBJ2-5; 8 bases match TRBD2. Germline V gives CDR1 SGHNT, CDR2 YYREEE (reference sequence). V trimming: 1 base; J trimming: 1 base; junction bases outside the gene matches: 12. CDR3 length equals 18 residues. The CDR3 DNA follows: TGTGCCAGCAGCTTGAGGATTGGCGGGGGGTTTGGCCAAGAGACCCAGTACTTC. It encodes CASSLRIGGGFGQETQYF.

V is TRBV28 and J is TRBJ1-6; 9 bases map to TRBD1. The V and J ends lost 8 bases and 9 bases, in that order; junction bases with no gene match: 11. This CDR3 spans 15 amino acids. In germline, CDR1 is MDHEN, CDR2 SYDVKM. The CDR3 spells CASLTGGSSISPLHF. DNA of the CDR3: TGTGCCAGCCTAACAGGGGGCTCTTCTATTTCACCCCTCCACTTT.

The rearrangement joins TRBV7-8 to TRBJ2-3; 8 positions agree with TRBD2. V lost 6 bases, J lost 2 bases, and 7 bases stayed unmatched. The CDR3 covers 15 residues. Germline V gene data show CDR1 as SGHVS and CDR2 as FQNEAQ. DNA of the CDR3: TGTGCCAGCAGTCCCGTGACTAGCGACACAGATACGCAGTATTTT. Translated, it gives CASSPVTSDTDTQYF.

Written as DNA, the CDR3 is TGTGCCAGCAGCTTAAGAGGGTCTGAAGCTTTCTTT. It translates to CASSLRGSEAFF. The chain employs TRBV5-8 and TRBJ1-1; D uncertain. V was cut by 2 bases and J by 6 bases, with 8 bases left in between. Germline values: CDR1 SGHTS, CDR2 YDEGEE. This CDR3 spans 12 amino acids.

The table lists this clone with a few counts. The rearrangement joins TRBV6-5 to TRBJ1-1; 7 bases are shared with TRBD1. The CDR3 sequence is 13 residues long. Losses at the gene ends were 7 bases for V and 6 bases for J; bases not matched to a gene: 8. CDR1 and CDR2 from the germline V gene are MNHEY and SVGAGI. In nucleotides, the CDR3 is TGTGCCAGCACCGGGGGACAGTTCTCTGAAGCTTTCTTT. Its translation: CASTGGQFSEAFF.

CDR3 in DNA: TGTGCCACCAGCCCCCCGGACACCTACAATGAGCAGTTCTTC. It yields the protein CATSPPDTYNEQFF. The chain combines TRBV15 with TRBJ2-1; TRBD1 is a possible D gene (5 bases). This CDR3 has 14 amino acids. Germline loops: CDR1 LNHNV, CDR2 YYDKDF (reference sequence). Trimming removed 5 bases at V and 2 bases at J, with 10 bases between.

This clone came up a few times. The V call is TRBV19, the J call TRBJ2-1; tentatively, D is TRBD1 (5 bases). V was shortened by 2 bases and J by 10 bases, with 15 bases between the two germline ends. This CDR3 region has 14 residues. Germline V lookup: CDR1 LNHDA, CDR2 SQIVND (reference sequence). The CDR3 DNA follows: TGTGCCAGTAGTATAAGCGACGGAGCAGGGGAGCAGTTCTTC. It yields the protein CASSISDGAGEQFF.

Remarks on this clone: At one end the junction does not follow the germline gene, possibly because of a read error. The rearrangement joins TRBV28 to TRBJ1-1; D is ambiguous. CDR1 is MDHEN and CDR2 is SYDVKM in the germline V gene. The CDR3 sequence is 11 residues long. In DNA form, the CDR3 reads TGTGCCAGTACCCGGGGAGCCAGACTTAGTTTT. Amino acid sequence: CASTRGARLSF.

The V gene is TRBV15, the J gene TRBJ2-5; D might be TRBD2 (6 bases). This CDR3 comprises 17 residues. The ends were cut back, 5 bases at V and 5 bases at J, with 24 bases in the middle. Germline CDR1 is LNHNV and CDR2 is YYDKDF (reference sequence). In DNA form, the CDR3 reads TGTGCCACCAGCTCCACGGCGGGGCCAGACCCCCGGGAGACCCAGTACTTC. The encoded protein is CATSSTAGPDPRETQYF.

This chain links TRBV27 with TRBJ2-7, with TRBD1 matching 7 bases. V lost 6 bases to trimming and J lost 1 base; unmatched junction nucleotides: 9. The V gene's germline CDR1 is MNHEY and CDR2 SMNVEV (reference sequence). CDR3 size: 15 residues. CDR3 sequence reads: CASRPISDRSYEQYF. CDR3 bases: TGTGCCAGCAGACCAATTTCGGACAGGTCCTACGAGCAGTACTTC.

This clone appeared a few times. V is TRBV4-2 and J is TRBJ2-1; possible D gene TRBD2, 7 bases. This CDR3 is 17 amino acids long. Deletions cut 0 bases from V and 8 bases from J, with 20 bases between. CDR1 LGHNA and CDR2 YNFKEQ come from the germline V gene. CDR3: CASSQEGDGGPIYEQFF. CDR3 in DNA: TGTGCCAGCAGCCAAGAAGGGGACGGGGGGCCCATTTATGAGCAGTTCTTC.

CDR3 DNA: TGTGCCAGCATTAGCGGGCCCTACAATGAGCAGTTCTTC. Translation gives CASISGPYNEQFF. The chain joins TRBV28 to TRBJ2-1, with 7 nucleotides matching TRBD2. The CDR3 is made up of 13 amino acids. V was clipped by 7 bases and J by 2 bases; unmatched bases: 2. Germline CDR1 and CDR2: MDHEN and SYDVKM.

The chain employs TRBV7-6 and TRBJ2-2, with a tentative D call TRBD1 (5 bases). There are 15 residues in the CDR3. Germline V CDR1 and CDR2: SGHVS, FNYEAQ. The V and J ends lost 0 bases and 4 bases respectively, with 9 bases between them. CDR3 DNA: TGTGCCAGCAGCTTAGCAAGGGGTTTCACCGGGGAGCTGTTTTTT. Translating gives CASSLARGFTGELFF.

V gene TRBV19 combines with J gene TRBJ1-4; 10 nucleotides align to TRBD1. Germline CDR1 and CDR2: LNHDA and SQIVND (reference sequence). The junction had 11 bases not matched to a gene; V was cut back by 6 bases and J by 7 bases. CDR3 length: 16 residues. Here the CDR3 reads CASSPGQGPGFEKLFF. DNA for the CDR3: TGTGCCAGTAGCCCGGGACAGGGGCCGGGATTTGAAAAACTGTTTTTT.